These T cell receptor beta chains were read from a single sample in a study of T cells in localized non-small cell lung cancer. TCRdb's table, derived via immunoSEQ multiplex PCR, lists solely in-frame clones and lacks some. The sample shows 30,000 or so clones, 80% to 90% of them seen only once. This specimen consisted of peripheral blood, obtained before any cancer treatment. The receptor set was obtained from a woman aged 40 to 75 with stage I lung adenocarcinoma. Both conserved end residues are part of each CDR3. Each record gives: CDR3 protein, CDR3 DNA, D gene, clone size, V gene, J gene. D genes are given only for firm matches. Rows give clone size only sometimes, using once, few, many, or a class for an expanded clone.

CDR3aa: CASSILPGTHMNTEAFF; CDR3nt: TGTGCCAGTAGTATACTTCCGGGGACACATATGAACACTGAAGCTTTCTTT; d_gene: NA; abundance: NA; v_gene: TRBV19; j_gene: TRBJ1-1
CDR3aa: CASSLARAGGPSEQFF; CDR3nt: TGTGCCAGCAGCTTAGCGAGGGCGGGGGGGCCTAGTGAGCAGTTCTTC; d_gene: TRBD2; abundance: NA; v_gene: TRBV7-2; j_gene: TRBJ2-1
CDR3aa: CASGRGEEQYF; CDR3nt: TGTGCCAGCGGGCGGGGGGAAGAGCAGTACTTC; d_gene: TRBD2; abundance: NA; v_gene: TRBV11-3; j_gene: TRBJ2-7
CDR3aa: CASSQVLIRNTIYF; CDR3nt: TGCGCCAGCAGCCAAGTTCTAATCCGAAACACCATATATTTT; d_gene: NA; abundance: NA; v_gene: TRBV4-1; j_gene: TRBJ1-3
CDR3aa: CASSLTGETQYF; CDR3nt: TGCGCCAGCAGCTTGACAGGGGAGACCCAGTACTTC; d_gene: NA; abundance: NA; v_gene: TRBV5-1; j_gene: TRBJ2-5
CDR3aa: CAWSGWQSTDTQYF; CDR3nt: TGTGCCTGGAGTGGGTGGCAAAGCACAGATACGCAGTATTTT; d_gene: NA; abundance: NA; v_gene: TRBV30; j_gene: TRBJ2-3
CDR3aa: CASSLAGYTEAFF; CDR3nt: TGTGCCAGCAGTTTAGCGGGGTACACTGAAGCTTTCTTT; d_gene: NA; abundance: NA; v_gene: TRBV27; j_gene: TRBJ1-1
CDR3aa: CASSLIALAGPGNEQFF; CDR3nt: TGTGCCAGCAGCTTGATCGCACTAGCGGGGCCTGGGAATGAGCAGTTCTTC; d_gene: TRBD2; abundance: NA; v_gene: TRBV5-6; j_gene: TRBJ2-1
CDR3aa: CASSQTPFRGTLYNEQFF; CDR3nt: TGCGCCAGCAGCCAGACGCCGTTTAGGGGGACCCTTTACAATGAGCAGTTCTTC; d_gene: NA; abundance: NA; v_gene: TRBV5-1; j_gene: TRBJ2-1
CDR3aa: CASSFTGYEQYF; CDR3nt: TGTGCCAGCAGCTTCACAGGCTACGAGCAGTACTTC; d_gene: NA; abundance: NA; v_gene: TRBV5-5; j_gene: TRBJ2-7
CDR3aa: CASSVARDRANTEAFF; CDR3nt: TGTGCCAGCAGCGTAGCGAGGGACAGGGCGAACACTGAAGCTTTCTTT; d_gene: TRBD1; abundance: NA; v_gene: TRBV9; j_gene: TRBJ1-1
CDR3aa: CASSLGLAVEALETQYF; CDR3nt: TGTGCCAGCAGCTTAGGGTTAGCGGTGGAGGCCCTGGAGACCCAGTACTTC; d_gene: NA; abundance: once; v_gene: TRBV7-9; j_gene: TRBJ2-5
CDR3aa: CSAVVGGGYTF; CDR3nt: TGCAGTGCTGTAGTAGGGGGTGGCTACACCTTC; d_gene: NA; abundance: NA; v_gene: TRBV20-1; j_gene: TRBJ1-2
CDR3aa: CASSLGGRGWYEQYF; CDR3nt: TGCGCCAGCAGCTTGGGAGGTAGGGGGTGGTACGAGCAGTACTTC; d_gene: NA; abundance: NA; v_gene: TRBV5-1; j_gene: TRBJ2-7
CDR3aa: CAWSARGLVGSGELFF; CDR3nt: TGTGCCTGGAGTGCCAGGGGACTAGTTGGATCCGGGGAGCTGTTTTTT; d_gene: TRBD2; abundance: NA; v_gene: TRBV30; j_gene: TRBJ2-2
CDR3aa: CTSSEFTVDQPQHF; CDR3nt: TGTACCAGCAGTGAATTCACAGTTGATCAGCCCCAGCATTTT; d_gene: NA; abundance: NA; v_gene: TRBV25-1; j_gene: TRBJ1-5
CDR3aa: CASSLVQGQAYEQYF; CDR3nt: TGTGCCAGCAGCTTAGTACAGGGGCAGGCCTACGAGCAGTACTTC; d_gene: TRBD1; abundance: NA; v_gene: TRBV11-2; j_gene: TRBJ2-7
CDR3aa: CASSLGGRSILNTEAFF; CDR3nt: TGTGCCAGCAGCTTAGGTGGCAGGAGTATACTGAACACTGAAGCTTTCTTT; d_gene: NA; abundance: NA; v_gene: TRBV5-4; j_gene: TRBJ1-1
CDR3aa: CASSPSRDRAEYF; CDR3nt: TGTGCCAGCTCACCATCCCGGGACAGGGCGGAGTACTTC; d_gene: TRBD1; abundance: NA; v_gene: TRBV18; j_gene: TRBJ2-5
CDR3aa: CASSLSRRNEQFF; CDR3nt: TGTGCCAGCAGCTTAAGCCGTAGGAATGAGCAGTTCTTC; d_gene: NA; abundance: NA; v_gene: TRBV11-3; j_gene: TRBJ2-1
CDR3aa: CASSRGWDEQYF; CDR3nt: TGTGCCAGCAGTCGAGGGTGGGACGAGCAGTACTTC; d_gene: NA; abundance: NA; v_gene: TRBV11-2; j_gene: TRBJ2-7
CDR3aa: CASSEEPGSIAEAFF; CDR3nt: TGTGCCAGCAGTGAAGAGCCAGGGTCGATCGCTGAAGCTTTCTTT; d_gene: NA; abundance: NA; v_gene: TRBV6-1; j_gene: TRBJ1-1
CDR3aa: CASSVGGRAQETQYF; CDR3nt: TGTGCCAGCAGCGTAGGGGGCAGGGCACAAGAGACCCAGTACTTC; d_gene: NA; abundance: NA; v_gene: TRBV9; j_gene: TRBJ2-5
CDR3aa: CASSQEGDVRDTQYF; CDR3nt: TGTGCCAGCAGCCAAGAGGGGGATGTAAGAGATACGCAGTATTTT; d_gene: NA; abundance: NA; v_gene: TRBV4-2; j_gene: TRBJ2-3
CDR3aa: CASSILVVEYNEQFF; CDR3nt: TGTGCCAGTAGTATATTGGTGGTGGAGTACAATGAGCAGTTCTTC; d_gene: NA; abundance: NA; v_gene: TRBV19; j_gene: TRBJ2-1
CDR3aa: CASSFVAGSISYEQYF; CDR3nt: TGCGCCAGCAGCTTCGTAGCCGGGAGTATTTCCTACGAGCAGTACTTC; d_gene: NA; abundance: NA; v_gene: TRBV5-1; j_gene: TRBJ2-7
CDR3aa: CASSPNRVTYNSPLHF; CDR3nt: TGTGCCAGCAGCCCTAACAGAGTAACCTATAATTCACCCCTCCACTTT; d_gene: NA; abundance: once; v_gene: TRBV11-2; j_gene: TRBJ1-6
CDR3aa: CATRPIQGADTEAFF; CDR3nt: TGTGCCACCCGCCCGATACAGGGGGCGGACACTGAAGCTTTCTTT; d_gene: TRBD1; abundance: NA; v_gene: TRBV6-1; j_gene: TRBJ1-1
CDR3aa: CASSEGQGITDTQYF; CDR3nt: TGTGCCAGCAGTGAGGGACAGGGAATCACAGATACGCAGTATTTT; d_gene: TRBD1; abundance: NA; v_gene: TRBV6-1; j_gene: TRBJ2-3
CDR3aa: CASSLQVAYEQYF; CDR3nt: TGTGCCAGCAGCCTACAGGTCGCCTACGAGCAGTACTTC; d_gene: NA; abundance: NA; v_gene: TRBV7-2; j_gene: TRBJ2-7
CDR3aa: CAIQTGGIYQPQHF; CDR3nt: TGTGCCATTCAGACAGGGGGCATCTATCAGCCCCAGCATTTT; d_gene: TRBD1; abundance: NA; v_gene: TRBV28; j_gene: TRBJ1-5
CDR3aa: CASSYSLLTDTQYF; CDR3nt: TGTGCCAGCAGTTACTCGCTCCTGACAGATACGCAGTATTTT; d_gene: NA; abundance: NA; v_gene: TRBV6-5; j_gene: TRBJ2-3
CDR3aa: CASSMDRGRTYEQYF; CDR3nt: TGTGCCAGTAGTATGGACAGGGGGCGCACCTACGAGCAGTACTTC; d_gene: TRBD1; abundance: NA; v_gene: TRBV19; j_gene: TRBJ2-7
CDR3aa: CASSLGGLAVSTDTQYF; CDR3nt: TGTGCCAGCAGTTTAGGGGGACTAGCGGTTAGCACAGATACGCAGTATTTT; d_gene: TRBD2; abundance: NA; v_gene: TRBV28; j_gene: TRBJ2-3
CDR3aa: CAWNRRNTEAFF; CDR3nt: TGTGCCTGGAACCGGAGGAACACTGAAGCTTTCTTT; d_gene: NA; abundance: once; v_gene: TRBV30; j_gene: TRBJ1-1
CDR3aa: CASSGTSGSYEQYF; CDR3nt: TGTGCCAGCAGTGGGACTAGCGGGAGTTACGAGCAGTACTTC; d_gene: TRBD2; abundance: few; v_gene: TRBV2; j_gene: TRBJ2-7
CDR3aa: CASSPNPGGDDTEAFF; CDR3nt: TGTGCCAGCAGCCCTAACCCAGGGGGCGACGACACTGAAGCTTTCTTT; d_gene: TRBD1; abundance: NA; v_gene: TRBV7-9; j_gene: TRBJ1-1
CDR3aa: CASSLVSTSPNTGELFF; CDR3nt: TGTGCCAGCAGCTTAGTTTCGACATCACCGAACACCGGGGAGCTGTTTTTT; d_gene: NA; abundance: NA; v_gene: TRBV7-2; j_gene: TRBJ2-2
CDR3aa: CASSSWGLAGRSYEQYF; CDR3nt: TGTGCCAGCAGCTCGTGGGGGTTAGCGGGGAGATCCTACGAGCAGTACTTC; d_gene: TRBD2; abundance: NA; v_gene: TRBV7-8; j_gene: TRBJ2-7
CDR3aa: CASSLVGPSVQETQYF; CDR3nt: TGTGCCAGCAGCTTAGTTGGGCCTAGCGTCCAAGAGACCCAGTACTTC; d_gene: NA; abundance: NA; v_gene: TRBV11-2; j_gene: TRBJ2-5